A selection of T cell receptor beta chains follows, all from one sample in a study of T cell clones after liver transplantation. The protocol was immunoSEQ multiplex PCR, while the TCRdb copy is restricted to in-frame clones and leaves out a portion. In the table there are some 6,000 clones, nearly 80% of which are singletons. This specimen was CD8+ T cells from blood, taken approximately 3.5 years after liver transplant. The receptors originated from a human patient who received a liver transplant. Some T cells here may be from the graft donor. Each CDR3 is given with its conserved first and last residue. Each record gives: V gene, clone size, J gene, D gene, CDR3 protein, CDR3 DNA. D genes are given only for firm matches. Clone size, where shown, is once, few, many, or a class for clones that have expanded.

v_gene: TRBV14; abundance: NA; j_gene: TRBJ2-1; d_gene: TRBD2; CDR3aa: CASSRSLKAGETFNEQFF; CDR3nt: TGTGCCAGCAGCCGGTCCTTAAAAGCGGGAGAAACCTTCAATGAGCAGTTCTTC
v_gene: TRBV27; abundance: few; j_gene: TRBJ2-7; d_gene: TRBD1; CDR3aa: CASQTTGGSYEQYF; CDR3nt: TGTGCCAGCCAGACGACAGGGGGCTCCTACGAGCAGTACTTC
v_gene: TRBV4-1; abundance: NA; j_gene: TRBJ1-1; d_gene: NA; CDR3aa: CASRLSDRNTEAFF; CDR3nt: TGCGCCAGCAGACTATCCGACAGGAACACTGAAGCTTTCTTT
v_gene: TRBV5-4; abundance: NA; j_gene: TRBJ1-6; d_gene: TRBD1; CDR3aa: CASSFWLTGANSPLHF; CDR3nt: TGTGCCAGCAGCTTCTGGCTGACAGGGGCTAATTCACCCCTCCACTTT
v_gene: TRBV19; abundance: NA; j_gene: TRBJ2-1; d_gene: NA; CDR3aa: CASSRDSGVGYNEQFF; CDR3nt: TGTGCCAGTAGTAGGGATTCGGGCGTTGGCTACAATGAGCAGTTCTTC
v_gene: TRBV5-6; abundance: NA; j_gene: TRBJ1-1; d_gene: NA; CDR3aa: CASTRLQGNTEAFF; CDR3nt: TGTGCCAGCACCAGATTACAGGGGAACACTGAAGCTTTCTTT
v_gene: TRBV6-5; abundance: once; j_gene: TRBJ1-5; d_gene: TRBD1; CDR3aa: CASSQTGGGQPQHF; CDR3nt: TGTGCCAGCAGTCAAACAGGGGGCGGTCAGCCCCAGCATTTT
v_gene: TRBV7-9; abundance: NA; j_gene: TRBJ2-1; d_gene: TRBD2; CDR3aa: CASRGGIRNEQFF; CDR3nt: TGTGCCAGCAGGGGGGGGATTAGGAATGAGCAGTTCTTC
v_gene: TRBV27; abundance: NA; j_gene: TRBJ2-7; d_gene: TRBD1; CDR3aa: CASSLSQGDLSYEQYF; CDR3nt: TGTGCCAGCAGTTTATCCCAGGGGGACCTCTCCTACGAGCAGTACTTC
v_gene: TRBV9; abundance: NA; j_gene: TRBJ2-3; d_gene: NA; CDR3aa: CASSVGGSTDTQYF; CDR3nt: TGTGCCAGCAGCGTAGGGGGCAGCACAGATACGCAGTATTTT
v_gene: TRBV7-2; abundance: NA; j_gene: TRBJ2-2; d_gene: NA; CDR3aa: CASSLGPGTGELFF; CDR3nt: TGTGCCAGCAGCTTAGGCCCGGGGACCGGGGAGCTGTTTTTT
v_gene: TRBV27; abundance: NA; j_gene: TRBJ1-1; d_gene: NA; CDR3aa: CASSLLPNTEAFF; CDR3nt: TGTGCCAGCAGTTTACTTCCGAACACTGAAGCTTTCTTT
v_gene: TRBV6-1; abundance: NA; j_gene: TRBJ2-7; d_gene: NA; CDR3aa: CASRPVASYEQYF; CDR3nt: TGTGCCAGCAGGCCGGTAGCGTCCTACGAGCAGTACTTC
v_gene: TRBV6-5; abundance: once; j_gene: TRBJ1-1; d_gene: NA; CDR3aa: CASSYGRNTEAFF; CDR3nt: TGTGCCAGCAGTTATGGGCGGAACACTGAAGCTTTCTTT
v_gene: TRBV29-1; abundance: NA; j_gene: TRBJ1-1; d_gene: NA; CDR3aa: CSVQRQGPETEAFF; CDR3nt: TGCAGCGTTCAAAGGCAGGGACCGGAGACTGAAGCTTTCTTT
v_gene: TRBV28; abundance: NA; j_gene: TRBJ2-1; d_gene: NA; CDR3aa: CASSLGGEQFF; CDR3nt: TGTGCCAGCAGTTTGGGTGGTGAGCAGTTCTTC
v_gene: TRBV27; abundance: NA; j_gene: TRBJ2-1; d_gene: NA; CDR3aa: CASSFFSYNEQFF; CDR3nt: TGTGCCAGCAGTTTTTTCTCCTACAATGAGCAGTTCTTC
v_gene: TRBV6-5; abundance: NA; j_gene: TRBJ2-2; d_gene: NA; CDR3aa: CASSYRRVPGELFF; CDR3nt: TGTGCCAGCAGTTACCGGAGGGTCCCCGGGGAGCTGTTTTTT
v_gene: TRBV5-6; abundance: NA; j_gene: TRBJ2-1; d_gene: NA; CDR3aa: CASSLNRYNEQFF; CDR3nt: TGTGCCAGCAGCTTGAATAGGTACAATGAGCAGTTCTTC
v_gene: TRBV4-1; abundance: few; j_gene: TRBJ1-5; d_gene: NA; CDR3aa: CASSQDRDQPQHF; CDR3nt: TGCGCCAGCAGCCAAGATAGGGATCAGCCCCAGCATTTT
v_gene: TRBV27; abundance: NA; j_gene: TRBJ2-1; d_gene: TRBD2; CDR3aa: CASSLERTSSYNEQFF; CDR3nt: TGTGCCAGCAGTTTAGAGCGGACTAGCTCCTACAATGAGCAGTTCTTC
v_gene: TRBV4-3; abundance: NA; j_gene: TRBJ1-2; d_gene: NA; CDR3aa: CASSQEQITLYGYTF; CDR3nt: TGCGCCAGCAGCCAAGAGCAGATTACCCTCTATGGCTACACCTTC
v_gene: TRBV28; abundance: NA; j_gene: TRBJ1-2; d_gene: TRBD1; CDR3aa: CASSPDRGVYGYTF; CDR3nt: TGTGCCAGCAGCCCGGACAGGGGGGTCTATGGCTACACCTTC